These 25 T cell receptor beta chains originate from one sample sequenced in a study of vaccination and CD4 T cells after COVID-19. Treatment reported: roughly 11-day PBMC culture with coronavirus spike peptide pools or control peptides (ViraFEST assay). No antigen has been assigned to these receptors. The Oncomine TCR Beta short-read assay generated sequence data from the DNA of cultured CD4+ T cells. TCRdb re-derived calls from the PCR reads in MiXCR, one entry per CDR3 protein. The data hold some 13,000 distinct CDR3 sequences, with roughly 56% observed a single time. The sequenced sample consisted of CD4+ T cells from blood, cultured in vitro. The receptor source for this set is a human donor who had recovered from COVID-19.

The chain recombines TRBV19 with TRBJ1-2, with D unclear. Germline values: CDR1 LNHDA, CDR2 SQIVND (reference sequence). This CDR3 is built from 11 residues. Trimming left V 4 bases short and J 8 bases short, with 8 bases between. In DNA form, the CDR3 reads TGTGCCAGTAGTACGATCGGAGGCTACACCTTC. Translated, it gives CASSTIGGYTF.

The V gene is TRBV7-9, the J gene TRBJ1-1; 7 nucleotides agree with TRBD1. V lost 6 bases, J lost 0 bases, and 4 bases stayed unmatched. This CDR3 comprises 14 residues. Per germline, CDR1 SEHNR and CDR2 FQNEAQ (reference sequence). The CDR3 protein is CASRRGQLNTEAFF. CDR3 DNA: TGTGCCAGCAGAAGGGGACAGTTGAACACTGAAGCTTTCTTT.

This clonotype was found a few times. This chain uses TRBV27 with TRBJ2-3; no definite D call. The CDR3 is 17 residues long. V lost 8 bases to trimming and J lost 3 bases, with 24 bases between them. Germline CDR1 and CDR2: MNHEY and SMNVEV (reference sequence). The CDR3 loop reads CASRLRLGGLSTDTQYF. CDR3 DNA: TGTGCCAGCCGGTTAAGACTTGGCGGTCTAAGTACAGATACGCAGTATTTT.

There are a few counts of this clonotype. V and J are TRBV5-1 and TRBJ2-2; 7 nucleotides agree with TRBD2. Trimming removed 5 bases from V and 5 bases from J; junction bases left unmatched: 6. CDR1 is SGHRS, CDR2 YFSETQ, per germline. CDR3 length: 14 amino acids. In DNA form, the CDR3 reads TGCGCCAGCAGGGTTGCGGGGGAGACCGGGGAGCTGTTTTTT. Translating gives CASRVAGETGELFF.

The chain couples TRBV12-3 or TRBV12-4 to TRBJ2-2; D is unresolved. This CDR3 contains 15 residues. The V gene lost 1 base and the J gene lost 7 bases, with 13 bases spanning the gap. CDR3 loop: CASSLDRSALGELFF. The CDR3 DNA sequence: TGTGCCAGCAGTTTAGATCGGTCGGCTCTCGGGGAGCTGTTTTTT.

There are a few counts of this clonotype. The chain recombines TRBV20-1 with TRBJ1-4, with TRBD1 as a possible D gene (5 bases). Trimming stripped 2 bases from V and 6 bases from J, with 7 bases between. The CDR3 spans 12 residues. CDR1 and CDR2 (germline): DFQATT, SNEGSKA (reference sequence). The DNA of the CDR3 is TGCAGTGCTAGACAGGGCGATGAAAAACTGTTTTTT. As protein: CSARQGDEKLFF.

The rearrangement links TRBV6-2 or TRBV6-3 to TRBJ1-2; possibly TRBD1 for D (5 bases). The CDR3 loop spans 15 amino acids. V shed 0 bases and J shed 3 bases, with 11 bases lying between them. Germline-derived CDR1 and CDR2 are MNHEY and SVGEGT. The CDR3 here is CASSYSPSGDYGYTF. CDR3 bases: TGTGCCAGCAGTTACTCCCCATCGGGGGACTATGGCTACACCTTC.

This chain uses TRBV19 with TRBJ1-5, with TRBD1 matching 8 bases. Germline values: CDR1 LNHDA, CDR2 SQIVND (reference sequence). V lost 9 bases, J lost 6 bases, and 7 bases stayed unmatched. The CDR3 extends over 13 amino acids. Here the CDR3 DNA reads TGTGCCAGCGAAGACAGGGGCGGTCAGCCCCAGCATTTT. Amino acid sequence: CASEDRGGQPQHF.

This rearrangement joins TRBV7-9 to TRBJ2-7; TRBD1 aligns across 10 bases. V lost 5 bases, J lost 5 bases, and 6 bases stayed unmatched. There are 14 residues in the CDR3. Germline CDR1 is SEHNR and CDR2 is FQNEAQ (reference sequence). The CDR3 reads CASSPGTGAHEQYF. The CDR3 DNA sequence: TGTGCCAGCAGCCCCGGGACAGGGGCCCACGAGCAGTACTTC.

The rearrangement uses TRBV6-1 and TRBJ2-2; D may correspond to TRBD1 or TRBD2 (5 bases each). The germline V gene has CDR1 MNHNS and CDR2 SASEGT. Trimming pared 6 bases from V and 2 bases from J, leaving 22 bases between. The CDR3 spans 18 residues. The CDR3 region has the DNA TGTGCCAGCAGCAGGGAAGCGGCCGAATCACATAACACCGGGGAGCTGTTTTTT. It is translated as CASSREAAESHNTGELFF.

The rearrangement uses TRBV4-1 and TRBJ2-5; 9 nucleotides match TRBD1. Per the germline V gene, CDR1 is MGHRA and CDR2 is YSYEKL. There are 17 residues in the CDR3. Unmatched junction bases numbered 9, after V lost 3 bases and J lost 1 base. CDR3 coding DNA: TGCGCCAGCAGCCATACGTCGGGACAGGGCATCCAAGAGACCCAGTACTTC. As protein: CASSHTSGQGIQETQYF.

J is TRBJ2-3 and V is TRBV29-1; D gene uncertain. Trimming pared 5 bases from V and 2 bases from J, leaving 11 bases between. In germline, CDR1 is SQVTM, CDR2 ANQGSEA. The CDR3 is 13 amino acids. DNA for the CDR3: TGCAGCGTTCTCCCCCAAACCACAGATACGCAGTATTTT. This sequence encodes CSVLPQTTDTQYF.

Judged by abundance, this clonotype is medium-sized. The chain couples TRBV12-3 or TRBV12-4 to TRBJ1-4; D unclear. The CDR3 has 14 residues. V was clipped by 4 bases and J by 6 bases, with 12 bases between them. CDR3 coding DNA: TGTGCCAGCAGTTCTATTCCAAACTATGAAAAACTGTTTTTT. Translation gives CASSSIPNYEKLFF.

This clonotype was seen more than once but under ten times. The chain is built from TRBV28 and TRBJ1-1; tentatively, D is TRBD1 (6 bases). Trimming removed 6 bases from V and 3 bases from J, with 17 bases in between. CDR1 and CDR2 from the germline V gene are MDHEN and SYDVKM. There are 15 residues in the CDR3. For the CDR3, the DNA is TGTGCCAGCAGCCCACGGGCGGGGGCGGACACTGAAGCTTTCTTT. This encodes CASSPRAGADTEAFF. Full variable domain (outside the CDR3, taken from reference TRBV28 and TRBJ1-1): DVKVTQSSRYLVKRTGEKVFLECVQDMDHENMFWYRQDPGLGLRLIYFSYDVKMKEKGDIPEGYSVSREKKERFSLILESASTNQTSMYLCASSPRAGADTEAFFGQGTRLTVV.

The V call is TRBV19, the J call TRBJ1-6; D not certain. In germline, CDR1 is LNHDA, CDR2 SQIVND (reference sequence). V was pared by 2 bases and J by 7 bases, with 9 bases between. The CDR3 length is 14 residues. CDR3 DNA sequence: TGTGCCAGTAGTATAAGGGAGAGGAATTCACCCCTCCACTTT. Protein sequence: CASSIRERNSPLHF. Variable domain in full (rest from reference TRBV19 and TRBJ1-6): DGGITQSPKYLFRKEGQNVTLSCEQNLNHDAMYWYRQDPGQGLRLIYYSQIVNDFQKGDIAEGYSVSREKKESFPLTVTSAQKNPTAFYLCASSIRERNSPLHFGNGTRLTVT.

This clonotype has more than one count but fewer than ten. The chain employs TRBV6-1 and TRBJ1-2; 7 nucleotides match TRBD1. Trimming at V came to 2 bases and at J to 6 bases, leaving 6 bases not matched to a gene. This CDR3 has 14 amino acids. CDR1 MNHNS and CDR2 SASEGT come from the germline V gene. This CDR3 reads CASSEPPGGHGYTF. DNA for the CDR3: TGTGCCAGCAGTGAACCTCCAGGGGGACATGGCTACACCTTC.

The sample holds a few counts of this clonotype. The gene calls are TRBV30 and TRBJ2-7, with 10 bases lining up with TRBD2. The V gene's germline CDR1 is GTSNPN and CDR2 SVGIG (reference sequence). This CDR3 comprises 14 residues. Losses at the gene ends were 4 bases for V and 4 bases for J; bases not matched to a gene: 7. This CDR3 reads CAWIASGRGYEQYF. The CDR3 nucleotides are TGTGCCTGGATCGCTAGCGGGAGAGGGTACGAGCAGTACTTC.

The rearrangement joins TRBV10-3 to TRBJ2-5; D might be TRBD1 (6 bases). Germline-derived CDR1 and CDR2 are ENHRY and SYGVKD. The CDR3 length is 13 residues. V was trimmed by 3 bases and J by 5 bases, leaving 10 bases between them. The CDR3 protein is CAISDGGGETQYF. DNA of the CDR3: TGTGCCATCAGTGATGGGGGCGGGGAGACCCAGTACTTC.

Only a few counts were recorded for this clonotype. The V and J genes are TRBV10-1 and TRBJ2-5; weak D call: TRBD1 (6 bases). V lost 0 bases and J lost 1, with 9 bases in between. CDR3 length: 15 amino acids. The germline gives CDR1 WNHNN, CDR2 SYGVQD (reference sequence). The chain's CDR3 is CASSESGTSQETQYF. The CDR3 DNA sequence: TGCGCCAGCAGTGAGTCCGGGACATCCCAAGAGACCCAGTACTTC.

This chain links TRBV7-2 with TRBJ1-1; TRBD1 aligns across 10 bases. Trimming removed 5 bases from V and 1 base from J; junction bases left unmatched: 4. The CDR3 sequence is 15 residues long. Germline V gene data show CDR1 as SGHTA and CDR2 as FQGNSA. The CDR3 sequence is CASSPRQGANTEAFF. DNA of the CDR3: TGTGCCAGCAGCCCACGACAGGGGGCGAACACTGAAGCTTTCTTT.

The chain has TRBV20-1 and TRBJ2-1; 12 bases are a match to TRBD2. J lost 8 bases, V lost 1 base, and 3 bases had no gene match. Germline CDR1 and CDR2: DFQATT and SNEGSKA (reference sequence). This CDR3 comprises 14 residues. CDR3 region: CSARGLAGAHEQFF. CDR3 sequence (DNA): TGCAGTGCTAGAGGACTAGCGGGAGCGCATGAGCAGTTCTTC.

The chain employs TRBV20-1 and TRBJ2-1; the match to TRBD2 covers 7 bases. The CDR3 runs 16 residues. Germline CDR1 and CDR2: DFQATT and SNEGSKA (reference sequence). With V trimmed by 5 bases and J by 0 bases, 10 bases remained unmatched. In nucleotides, the CDR3 is TGCAGTGCTGGAAGGTCAGCGGGAAGCTCCTACAATGAGCAGTTCTTC. It specifies CSAGRSAGSSYNEQFF.

The gene calls are TRBV7-8 and TRBJ2-3, with D perhaps TRBD1 or TRBD2 (6 bases each). Trimming took 1 base from V and 1 from J, leaving 9 bases between them. CDR1 and CDR2 from the germline V gene are SGHVS and FQNEAQ. The length of the CDR3 is 15 residues. The CDR3 is CASSLDREGTDTQYF. The DNA of the CDR3 is TGTGCCAGCAGCTTAGACAGGGAGGGCACAGATACGCAGTATTTT.

The chain couples TRBV18 to TRBJ1-6; D is unresolved. The germline gives CDR1 KGHSH, CDR2 LQKENI. The length of the CDR3 is 18 residues. The ends were cut back, 0 bases at V and 4 bases at J, with 16 bases in the middle. The chain's CDR3 is CASSPPTEFGDYNSPLHF. CDR3 bases: TGTGCCAGCTCACCACCCACGGAGTTTGGGGATTATAATTCACCCCTCCACTTT.

This clonotype was detected a few times. The chain joins TRBV2 to TRBJ1-2, with D unresolved. The CDR3 covers 13 residues. V lost 6 bases, J lost 4 bases, and 12 bases lay in between. Per the germline V gene, CDR1 is SNHLY and CDR2 is FYNNEI. The chain's CDR3 is CASSPGYGYGYTF. The CDR3 nucleotides are TGTGCCAGCAGCCCCGGGTACGGCTATGGCTACACCTTC.